The present TCR beta chain was sequenced within a study of T cells in Graves' hyperthyroidism and ophthalmopathy. V shed 5 bases and J shed 5 bases, with 12 bases lying between them. CDR3 length: 13 residues. CDR1 and CDR2 (germline): SGHNT, YENEEA. This clonotype was counted ten times or more. Lactation, pregnancy, other autoimmune disease or uncontrolled infection excluded patients. Diagnostic decisions used clinical symptoms, serum thyroxine and TRAb, thyroid ultrasound and orbital computed tomography. RNA transcripts served as the template for amplifying TCR beta CDR3 regions. When the TCR CDR3 underwent first-round RT-PCR, the HTBI primer set was used. TCRdb re-analysed the multiplex PCR reads in MiXCR, keeping a single row per CDR3 protein. The table shows more than 500,000 distinct CDR3 sequences, with around 46% occurring only once.

The clonotype originates from an adult woman with Graves' disease, either hyperthyroidism or ophthalmopathy (not recorded which). The chain carries TRBV11-3 and TRBJ2-5; D not resolved. Source material: peripheral blood or thyroid tissue (not recorded which). The CDR3 sequence: CASSTALGETQYF. CDR3 DNA sequence: TGTGCCAGCAGCACGGCCCTGGGCGAGACCCAGTACTTC.